The 19 T cell receptor beta chains below all came from one sample that was sequenced in a study of tumor-infiltrating lymphocytes in primary liver carcinoma. The investigators made TCR beta cDNA from approximately 500 ng total RNA, using a constant-region primer. TCR beta libraries came from three nested multiplex PCR rounds using slightly modified ARM-PCR. A C-beta reverse primer was combined with TRBV1-TRBV30 forward primers in the first two PCR rounds, and each round had 9 to 10 cycles. A single record per CDR3 protein comes from TCRdb applying MiXCR to the multiplex PCR reads. This table holds 70,000 to 75,000 distinct CDR3 sequences, over 60% found once. Co-extracting RNA and DNA was done with roughly 17-34 mg of unsorted bulk tissue as input. The material sequenced was liver tumor tissue from sampling region 4. Regarding subset: tumor region T4, right-lateral pole. These receptor sequences come from a man aged 35 to 55 with primary liver carcinoma and hepatitis B virus infection.

V and J are TRBV20-1 and TRBJ1-1; D is uncertain. Germline-derived CDR1 and CDR2 are DFQATT and SNEGSKA (reference sequence). V was pared by 2 bases and J by 1 base, with 20 bases between. The CDR3 runs 17 residues. The CDR3 DNA is TGCAGTGCTAGAATCTATCACACAAAACTGGGGAACACTGAAGCTTTCTTT. This codes for CSARIYHTKLGNTEAFF.

This clonotype has a handful of counts. This may arise from a read error, as a much more abundant clone is one base away. This sequence joins TRBV13 and TRBJ2-5; 9 bases align to TRBD1. There are 16 residues in the CDR3. Germline V gene sequence: CDR1 PRHDT, CDR2 FYEKMQ (reference sequence). The CDR3 sequence is CASGLDVGQGSETQYF. Written as DNA, the CDR3 is TGTGCCAGCGGCTTAGATGTCGGACAGGGGTCGGAGACCCAGTACTTC.

Regarding this clonotype: The junction shows a germline mismatch at one end, possibly a read error. V and J are TRBV11-2 and TRBJ2-2, with a possible D match to TRBD2 (5 bases). Germline V gene sequence: CDR1 SGHAT, CDR2 FQNNGV. The CDR3 is 15 residues long. CDR3 in amino acids: CTRLPLGVYTGELFF. CDR3 nucleotide sequence: TGTACCAGACTCCCACTGGGAGTGTACACCGGGGAGCTGTTTTTT.

The CDR3 loop is CASDLEQGITGELFF. The CDR3 DNA reads TGTGCCAGCGACTTGGAGCAGGGGATAACCGGGGAGCTGTTTTTT. The chain couples TRBV5-6 to TRBJ2-2, with D possibly matching TRBD1 (6 bases). The CDR3 totals 15 residues. V was clipped by 7 bases and J by 5 bases, with 18 bases between them. CDR1 is SGHDT and CDR2 is YYEEEE in the germline V gene. The full variable domain, rest sourced from reference TRBV5-6 and TRBJ2-2, is DAGVTQSPTHLIKTRGQQVTLRCSPKSGHDTVSWYQQALGQGPQFIFQYYEEEERQRGNFPDRFSGHQFPNYSSELNVNALLLGDSALYLCASDLEQGITGELFFGEGSRLTVL.

Turning to this clonotype: Given the absence of the conserved phenylalanine or tryptophan at the CDR3 end, a read error is likely. The chain is built from TRBV29-1 and TRBJ2-1; TRBD2 matches at 8 bases. This CDR3 is built from 14 residues. After removal of 7 bases from V and 2 bases from J, the junction contained 7 bases not matched to a gene. CDR1 is SQVTM, CDR2 ANQGSEA, per germline. The CDR3 protein is CSATGGVAYNEQFS. CDR3 sequence (DNA): TGCAGCGCTACGGGGGGGGTGGCCTACAATGAGCAGTTCTCC.

As to this clonotype: One end of the junction does not line up with germline, which may come from a read error. The chain has TRBV28 and TRBJ2-7, with 9 bases matching TRBD1. In germline, CDR1 is MDHEN, CDR2 SYDVKM. The CDR3 consists of 14 residues. The CDR3 nucleotides read TGTGCCGGCAGTTGGGACAGGGAAGAGTACGAGCAGTACTTC. This translates into CAGSWDREEYEQYF.

This clonotype has at least ten counts. The V call is TRBV23-1, the J call TRBJ2-7, with 7 bases aligning to TRBD1. TRBV23-1 belongs to the ORF category, with a function that is uncertain. V lost 0 bases and J lost 1; bases outside the gene matches: 6. This CDR3 contains 16 residues. CDR3 loop: CASSQSGGQQSYEQYF. CDR3 sequence (DNA): TGCGCCAGCAGTCAATCAGGGGGACAGCAATCCTACGAGCAGTACTTC.

Details on this clonotype: Because it lacks the conserved phenylalanine or tryptophan at the end, this CDR3 is likely a read error. The chain recombines TRBV11-1 with TRBJ2-3; 9 positions match TRBD2. The CDR3 contains 16 residues. Germline V gives CDR1 SGHAT, CDR2 FQDESV (reference sequence). The V segment lost 10 bases and the J segment 3 bases; nucleotides outside the gene matches: 14. CDR3 coding DNA: TGTGCCAACAGTCTCGGGACTAGCACACAAACAGATACGCAGTATTCT. As protein: CANSLGTSTQTDTQYS.

This clonotype has a count of ten or more. The V gene is TRBV12-3 or TRBV12-4, the J gene TRBJ2-3, with TRBD1 identical over 12 bases. The CDR3 extends over 13 amino acids. Losses at the gene ends were 11 bases for V and 4 bases for J; bases not matched to a gene: 4. The CDR3 coding sequence is TGTGCCGGGGGACAGGGGGCGTCAGATACGCAGTATTTT. This sequence encodes CAGGQGASDTQYF.

As concerns this clonotype: An end of the junction does not agree with germline; a read error may underlie this. V is TRBV12-3 or TRBV12-4 and J is TRBJ2-7, with 7 bases identical to TRBD2. This CDR3 has 14 amino acids. The CDR3 region is CASSLGEGTYEQYF. The CDR3 coding sequence is TGTGCCAGCAGTTTAGGGGAGGGAACCTACGAGCAATACTTC.

V usage is TRBV21-1 and J usage is TRBJ2-7; TRBD2, as called in the table, went unchecked against the DNA. TRBV21-1 is given as a pseudogene. This CDR3 has 16 residues. As DNA, the CDR3 is TGTGCCAGCAGCAAACGCCTAGCGGGGGGCGCCTACGAGCACTACTTC. Translation: CASSKRLAGGAYEHYF.

Notes on this clonotype: This CDR3 fails to terminate in the conserved phenylalanine or tryptophan, so it likely reflects a read error. This chain connects TRBV6-6 to TRBJ1-1, with a possible D match to TRBD1 (5 bases). The germline CDR1 and CDR2 sequences are MNHNY and SVGAGI (reference sequence). Trimming left V 5 bases short and J 2 bases short, with 12 bases between. The CDR3 spans 14 residues. This CDR3 reads CASSPGPGNTEAFI. The CDR3 region has the DNA TGTGCCAGCAGTCCGGGACCGGGTAACACTGAAGCTTTCATT.

Of note for this clonotype: At one of its ends the junction is not consistent with the germline gene, which may arise from a read error. This sequence joins TRBV29-1 and TRBJ1-1; D is ambiguous. Looked up from germline, CDR1 is SQVTM and CDR2 is ANQGSEA. The CDR3 consists of 14 residues. Here the CDR3 reads CSVEGPHLGTEAFF. Written as DNA, the CDR3 is TGTAGCGTCGAAGGCCCTCATCTGGGGACTGAAGCTTTCTTT.

At least ten counts were recorded for this clonotype. The CDR3 bases are TGCAGCGCCGAGGGGCAGGGGTCCCACGAGCAGTACTTC. Amino acid sequence: CSAEGQGSHEQYF. V and J are TRBV29-1 and TRBJ2-7; a weak D match, TRBD1 (6 bases). Per germline, CDR1 SQVTM and CDR2 ANQGSEA. The CDR3 is made up of 13 amino acids. V was trimmed by 7 bases and J by 5 bases, leaving 18 bases between them.

In regard to this clonotype: The junction departs from the called germline gene at one end, perhaps through a read error. The V call is TRBV11-2, the J call TRBJ2-5; tentatively, D is TRBD1 or TRBD2 (5 bases each). Germline V lookup: CDR1 SGHAT, CDR2 FQNNGV. The CDR3 totals 16 residues. The CDR3 protein is CASRSRGSARQEAQYF. CDR3 DNA: TGTGCCAGCAGATCCCGGGGCTCGGCCCGCCAAGAGGCCCAATACTTC.

As concerns this clonotype: A read error may explain this, as a much larger clone is one base away. The chain uses TRBV7-9 and TRBJ2-1, with D unresolved. There are 11 residues in the CDR3. Germline V gene sequence: CDR1 SEHNR, CDR2 FQNEAQ (reference sequence). CDR3 in amino acids: CVSSSYNEQFF. CDR3 DNA: TGTGTCAGCAGCTCATACAATGAGCAGTTCTTC.

The sample holds a few counts of this clonotype. Just one base apart from a much larger clone, this may be a read error. The V call is TRBV10-2, the J call TRBJ2-2; D unclear. Germline V gene lookup returns CDR1 WSHSY and CDR2 SAAADI. This CDR3 is 14 amino acids long. As DNA, the CDR3 is TGCGCCAGCAGTGAGATGGGAAACACCAGGGAGCTGTTTTTT. Translation gives CASSEMGNTRELFF.

Concerning this clonotype itself: A junction end diverges from the germline sequence, so it may reflect a read error. The gene calls are TRBV10-3 and TRBJ2-1, with 7 nucleotides matching TRBD1. The CDR3 covers 14 residues. Germline assignment: CDR1 ENHRY and CDR2 SYGVKD. This CDR3 is CVIGGTESYNEQFF. Here the CDR3 DNA reads TGTGTCATCGGTGGGACAGAGTCCTACAATGAGCAGTTCTTC.

This clonotype has only a few counts. The V call is TRBV2, the J call TRBJ2-1; D ambiguous. Germline loops: CDR1 SNHLY, CDR2 FYNNEI. CDR3 length equals 13 residues. Between the trimmed V and J ends, which lost 1 base and 7 bases, there was a span of 8 bases. This CDR3 reads CASSEGDLNEQFF. For the CDR3, the DNA is TGTGCCAGCAGTGAAGGGGATTTGAATGAGCAGTTCTTC.